This section outlines one T cell receptor beta chain sequence together with its context. Its antigen remains unknown. CDR3 length equals 15 residues. Trimming stripped 4 bases from V and 7 bases from J, with 19 bases between. Germline CDR1 and CDR2: SGHTA and FQGNSA. Uncontrolled infections, pregnancy, lactation or other autoimmune diseases led to patient exclusion. PBMCs stemmed from around 10 ml of fresh peripheral blood. CDR3 regions of TCR beta were amplified from RNA transcripts. Amplification began with first-round RT-PCR using HTBI primers, then second-round multiplex PCR was performed. Each CDR3 protein gets one entry after TCRdb re-called the multiplex PCR reads with MiXCR. The sample includes about 210,000 distinct CDR3 sequences, approximately 29% of them seen just once. This sample is drawn from a study of Graves' ophthalmopathy and Graves' hyperthyroidism. Overall study results and limits: This model predicted ophthalmopathy progression (sensitivity about 67%, specificity around 72%).

The V and J genes are TRBV7-2 and TRBJ1-1, with D unresolved. The sample was peripheral blood. The receptor was isolated from a man aged 50-60 years with Graves' ophthalmopathy. In DNA form, the CDR3 reads TGTGCCAGCAGCTCTCGCCCAGGTTCGCCGATTGAAGCTTTCTTT. Amino acids: CASSSRPGSPIEAFF.